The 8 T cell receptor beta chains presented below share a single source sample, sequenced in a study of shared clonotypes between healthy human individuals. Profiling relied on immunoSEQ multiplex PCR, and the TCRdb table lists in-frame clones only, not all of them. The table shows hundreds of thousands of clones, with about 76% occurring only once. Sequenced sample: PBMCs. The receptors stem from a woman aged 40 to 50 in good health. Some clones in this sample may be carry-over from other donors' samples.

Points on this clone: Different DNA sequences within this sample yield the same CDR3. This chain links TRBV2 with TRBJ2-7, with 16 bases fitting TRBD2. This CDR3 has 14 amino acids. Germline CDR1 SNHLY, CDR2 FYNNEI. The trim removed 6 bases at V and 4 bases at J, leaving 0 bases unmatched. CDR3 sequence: CASRGLAGGYEQYF. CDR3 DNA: TGTGCCAGCAGGGGACTAGCGGGAGGGTACGAGCAGTACTTC.

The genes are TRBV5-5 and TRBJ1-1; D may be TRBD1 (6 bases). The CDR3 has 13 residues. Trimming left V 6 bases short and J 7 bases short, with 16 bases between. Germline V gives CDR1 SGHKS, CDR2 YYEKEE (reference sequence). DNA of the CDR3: TGTGCCAGCAACCTATTGACAGGTAGTGAAGCTTTCTTT. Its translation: CASNLLTGSEAFF.

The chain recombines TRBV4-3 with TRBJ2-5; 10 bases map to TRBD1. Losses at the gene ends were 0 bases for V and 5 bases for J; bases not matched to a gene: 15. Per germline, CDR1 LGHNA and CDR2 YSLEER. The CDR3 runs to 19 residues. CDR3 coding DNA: TGCGCCAGCAGCCAAGAGTTGAGTTTAGACAGGGGGCGTTGGGAGACCCAGTACTTC. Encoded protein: CASSQELSLDRGRWETQYF.

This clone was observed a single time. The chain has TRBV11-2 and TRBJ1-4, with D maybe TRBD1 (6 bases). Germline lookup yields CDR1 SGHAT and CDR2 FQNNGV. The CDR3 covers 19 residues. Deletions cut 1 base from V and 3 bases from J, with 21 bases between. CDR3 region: CASSLVPRGLKQANEKLFF. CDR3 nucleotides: TGTGCCAGCAGCTTAGTTCCCCGGGGGCTAAAGCAGGCTAATGAAAAACTGTTTTTT.

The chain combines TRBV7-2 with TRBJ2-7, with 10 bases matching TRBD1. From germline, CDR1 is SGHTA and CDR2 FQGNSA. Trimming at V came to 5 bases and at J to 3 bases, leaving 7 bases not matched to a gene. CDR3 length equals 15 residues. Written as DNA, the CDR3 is TGTGCCAGCAGCCGCGACAGGGGGCCCAACTACGAGCAGTACTTC. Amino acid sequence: CASSRDRGPNYEQYF.

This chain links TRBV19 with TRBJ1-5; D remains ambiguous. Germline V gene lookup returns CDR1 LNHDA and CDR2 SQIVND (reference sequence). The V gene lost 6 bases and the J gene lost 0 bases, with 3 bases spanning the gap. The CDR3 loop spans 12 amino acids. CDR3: CASSHSNQPQHF. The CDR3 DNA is TGTGCCAGTAGCCATAGCAATCAGCCCCAGCATTTT.

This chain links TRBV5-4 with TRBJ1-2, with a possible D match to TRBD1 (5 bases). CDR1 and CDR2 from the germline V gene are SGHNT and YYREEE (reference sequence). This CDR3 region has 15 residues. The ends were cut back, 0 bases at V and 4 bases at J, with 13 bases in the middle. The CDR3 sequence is CASSLGSGRSYGYTF. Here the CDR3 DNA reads TGTGCCAGCAGCTTGGGGTCAGGGCGGTCCTATGGCTACACCTTC.

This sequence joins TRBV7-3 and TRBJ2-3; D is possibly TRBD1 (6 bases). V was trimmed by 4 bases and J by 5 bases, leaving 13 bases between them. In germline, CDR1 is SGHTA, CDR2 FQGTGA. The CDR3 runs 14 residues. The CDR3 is CASSSGTHQDTQYF. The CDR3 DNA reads TGTGCCAGCAGCTCCGGGACACATCAAGATACGCAGTATTTT.